The clone carrying this TCR beta chain came up many times. The antigen remains undetermined. Germline CDR1 is SNHLY and CDR2 is FYNNEI. This CDR3 has 14 amino acids. V lost 3 bases and J lost 1, with 6 bases in between. The sample belongs to a study of T cells in Graves' hyperthyroidism and ophthalmopathy. Regarding the study as a whole: Most thyroid clonotypes expanded above 0.001 were also detected in blood.

RNA transcripts yielded amplified TCR beta CDR3 regions. The TCR CDR3 first-round RT-PCR relied on the HTBI primer set. One entry per CDR3 protein results from TCRdb running MiXCR on the multiplex PCR reads. Of around 610,000 distinct CDR3 sequences in the sample, about 14% were seen once. This TCR came from a woman aged 40 to 55 with Graves' ophthalmopathy. The chain uses TRBV2 and TRBJ2-2; D call uncertain. Sequenced: blood. The CDR3 region is CASSDRWNTGELFF. CDR3 nucleotides: TGTGCCAGCAGTGATCGTTGGAACACCGGGGAGCTGTTTTTT.